This record covers a single T cell receptor beta chain. Its antigen is still unknown. Alopecia areata patients gave lesional scalp punch biopsies and peripheral blood samples. Following RNA extraction, reverse transcription yielded cDNA that acted as the sequencing template. Sequencing used immunoSEQ multiplex PCR; TCRdb keeps in-frame clones, though not all of them. The table has about 56,000 clones, 90% to 97% seen once; the top ten hold about 26%. There are 15 residues in the CDR3. V dropped 5 bases and J dropped 2; count of bases not matched to a gene: 3. Per germline, CDR1 MNHEY and CDR2 SMNVEV (reference sequence). This sample stems from a study of CD8+ T cells in alopecia areata. Study-level background: Oral tofacitinib (5 to 10 mg twice daily) was administered to treated patients.

Study-wide points: Relative to normal scalp, lesional scalp, especially alopecia totalis/universalis, showed higher clonality.

V and J are TRBV27 and TRBJ2-3, with 11 bases lining up with TRBD2. The material sequenced was CD8+ T cells sorted from blood, taken at week 0. The TCR originated in a human donor with alopecia areata. CDR3 nucleotides: TGTGCCAGCAGTGTTAGCGGGGGGGACACAGATACGCAGTATTTT. This codes for CASSVSGGDTDTQYF.